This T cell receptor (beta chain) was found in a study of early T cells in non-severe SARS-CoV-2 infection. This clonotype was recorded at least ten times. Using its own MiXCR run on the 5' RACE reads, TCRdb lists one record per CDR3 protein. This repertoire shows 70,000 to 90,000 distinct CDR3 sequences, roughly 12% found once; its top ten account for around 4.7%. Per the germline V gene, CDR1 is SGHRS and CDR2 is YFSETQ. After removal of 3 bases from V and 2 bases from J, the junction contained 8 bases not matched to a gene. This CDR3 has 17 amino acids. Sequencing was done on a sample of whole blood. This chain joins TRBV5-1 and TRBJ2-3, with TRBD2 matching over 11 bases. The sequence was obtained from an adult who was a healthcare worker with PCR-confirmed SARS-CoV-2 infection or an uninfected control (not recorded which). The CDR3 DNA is TGCGCCAGCAGCTCGGGCCTAGCGGGGGGTACCACAGATACGCAGTATTTT. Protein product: CASSSGLAGGTTDTQYF.